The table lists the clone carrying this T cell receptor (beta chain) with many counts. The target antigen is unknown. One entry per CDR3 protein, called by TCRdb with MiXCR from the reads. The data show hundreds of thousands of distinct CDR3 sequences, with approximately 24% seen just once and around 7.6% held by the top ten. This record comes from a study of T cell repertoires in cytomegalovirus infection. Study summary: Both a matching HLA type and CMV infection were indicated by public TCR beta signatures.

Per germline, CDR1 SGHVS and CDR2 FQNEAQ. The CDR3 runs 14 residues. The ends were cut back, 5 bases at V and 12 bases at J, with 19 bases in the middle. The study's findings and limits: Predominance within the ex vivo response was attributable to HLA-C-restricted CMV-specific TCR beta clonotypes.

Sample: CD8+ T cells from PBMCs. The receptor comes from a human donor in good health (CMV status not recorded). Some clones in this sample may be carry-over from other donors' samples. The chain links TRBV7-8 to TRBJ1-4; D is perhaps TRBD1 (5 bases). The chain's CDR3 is CASSPLTGAEELFF. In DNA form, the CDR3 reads TGTGCCAGCAGCCCACTGACCGGGGCTGAGGAACTGTTTTTT.